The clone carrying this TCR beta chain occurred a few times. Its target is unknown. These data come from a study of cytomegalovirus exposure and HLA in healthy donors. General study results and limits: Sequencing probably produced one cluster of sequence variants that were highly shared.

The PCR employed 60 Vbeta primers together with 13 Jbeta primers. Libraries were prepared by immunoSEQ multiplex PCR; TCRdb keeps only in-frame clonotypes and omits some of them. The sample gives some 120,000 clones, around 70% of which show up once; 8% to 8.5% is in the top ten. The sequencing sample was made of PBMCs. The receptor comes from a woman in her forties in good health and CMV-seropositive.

The CDR3 coding sequence is TGTGCCAGCAGCAACTACGGACGACAGGCTGAAGCTTTCTTT. Protein product: CASSNYGRQAEAFF. The V call is TRBV7-9, the J call TRBJ1-1; maybe TRBD1 (6 bases). CDR3 length: 14 residues. Germline-derived CDR1 and CDR2 are SEHNR and FQNEAQ (reference sequence). V gave up 5 bases and J gave up 6 bases, with 16 bases separating them.